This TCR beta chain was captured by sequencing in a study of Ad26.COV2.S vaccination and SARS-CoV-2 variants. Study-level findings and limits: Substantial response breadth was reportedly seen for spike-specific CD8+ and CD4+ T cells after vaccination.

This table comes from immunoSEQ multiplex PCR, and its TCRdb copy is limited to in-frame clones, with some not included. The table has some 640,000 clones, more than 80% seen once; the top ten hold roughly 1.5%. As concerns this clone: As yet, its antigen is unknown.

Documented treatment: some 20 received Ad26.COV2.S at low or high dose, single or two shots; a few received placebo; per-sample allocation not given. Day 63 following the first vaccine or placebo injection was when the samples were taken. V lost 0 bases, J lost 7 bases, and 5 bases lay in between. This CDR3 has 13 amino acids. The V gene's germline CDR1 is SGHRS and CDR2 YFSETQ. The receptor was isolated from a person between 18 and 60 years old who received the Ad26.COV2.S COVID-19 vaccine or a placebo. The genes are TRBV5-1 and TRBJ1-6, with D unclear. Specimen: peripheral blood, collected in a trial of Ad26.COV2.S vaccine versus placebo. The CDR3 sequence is CASSLDWNSPLHF. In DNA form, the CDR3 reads TGCGCCAGCAGCTTGGATTGGAATTCACCCCTCCACTTT.